These 31 T cell receptor beta chains were sequenced from one sample in a study of shared clonotypes between healthy human individuals. Libraries were prepared by immunoSEQ multiplex PCR; TCRdb keeps only in-frame clonotypes and omits some of them. The table records millions of clones, around 90% of them present only once. Sequencing was carried out using naive CD4+ T cells sorted from blood. Specified subset: CD45RA+ positively selected. These receptors were obtained from a man aged 18 to 35 in good health.

The V and J genes are TRBV19 and TRBJ1-3; D gene ambiguous. CDR3 length equals 17 residues. Trimming stripped 7 bases from V and 0 bases from J, with 19 bases between. Germline V gene data show CDR1 as LNHDA and CDR2 as SQIVND (reference sequence). CDR3 nucleotides: TGTGCCAGTACAATGAGTTATCAGGATTACTCTGGAAACACCATATATTTT. It codes for CASTMSYQDYSGNTIYF. Based on the CDR3 plus reference TRBV19 and TRBJ1-3, the full variable domain is DGGITQSPKYLFRKEGQNVTLSCEQNLNHDAMYWYRQDPGQGLRLIYYSQIVNDFQKGDIAEGYSVSREKKESFPLTVTSAQKNPTAFYLCASTMSYQDYSGNTIYFGEGSWLTVV.

The chain carries TRBV5-1 and TRBJ2-7; 11 nucleotides agree with TRBD1. The CDR3 extends over 15 amino acids. Looked up from germline, CDR1 is SGHRS and CDR2 is YFSETQ. The V gene end was trimmed by 4 bases and the J gene end by 0 bases; junction bases not matched to a gene: 3. The CDR3 here is CASSEGTGGSYEQYF. CDR3 coding DNA: TGCGCCAGCAGCGAAGGGACAGGGGGCTCCTACGAGCAGTACTTC.

This chain uses TRBV11-2 with TRBJ2-5, with TRBD2 matching 7 bases. V trimming: 6 bases; J trimming: 0 bases; junction bases outside the gene matches: 19. The germline V gene has CDR1 SGHAT and CDR2 FQNNGV. CDR3 length: 19 amino acids. The CDR3 DNA follows: TGTGCCAGCAGATTCGACCCCCGGGGAGCTAGCGGATACCAAGAGACCCAGTACTTC. This encodes CASRFDPRGASGYQETQYF.

About this clone itself: This CDR3 is also generated by other DNA sequences in the sample. The rearrangement uses TRBV28 and TRBJ1-2; possible D gene TRBD1, 6 bases. CDR1 and CDR2 from the germline V gene are MDHEN and SYDVKM. V was clipped by 6 bases and J by 4 bases, with 12 bases between them. The CDR3 has 13 amino acids. The CDR3 nucleotides read TGTGCCAGCAGGTCCGGGACAACCTATGGCTACACCTTC. This translates into CASRSGTTYGYTF.

V usage is TRBV6-5 and J usage is TRBJ2-3; D is uncertain. The CDR3 spans 15 residues. Germline V gene lookup returns CDR1 MNHEY and CDR2 SVGAGI. V was trimmed by 4 bases and J by 0 bases, leaving 11 bases between them. DNA for the CDR3: TGTGCCAGCAGTTCCCCGGGCCATAGCACAGATACGCAGTATTTT. It translates to CASSSPGHSTDTQYF.

The chain carries TRBV4-3 and TRBJ1-2, with D unclear. The CDR3 length is 13 residues. Germline CDR1 and CDR2: LGHNA and YSLEER. V was pared by 1 base and J by 4 bases, with 7 bases between. The CDR3 sequence is CASSQGFGYGYTF. CDR3 in DNA: TGCGCCAGCAGCCAAGGGTTCGGCTATGGCTACACCTTC.

The chain has TRBV2 and TRBJ1-1; D not resolved. The V and J ends lost 4 bases and 6 bases respectively, with 15 bases between them. In germline, CDR1 is SNHLY, CDR2 FYNNEI. The CDR3 runs 14 residues. CDR3 in amino acids: CASSGPIVVAEAFF. The CDR3 DNA is TGTGCCAGCAGTGGACCGATCGTGGTCGCTGAAGCTTTCTTT.

This chain uses TRBV18 with TRBJ2-7; 9 positions match TRBD2. The CDR3 spans 18 residues. V lost 3 bases to trimming and J lost 0 bases; unmatched junction nucleotides: 12. The germline CDR1 and CDR2 sequences are KGHSH and LQKENI. The chain's CDR3 is CASSPAPGLAGSSYEQYF. The CDR3 region has the DNA TGTGCCAGCTCACCCGCTCCGGGACTAGCAGGGAGCTCCTACGAGCAGTACTTC.

The chain combines TRBV6-5 with TRBJ2-3; D uncertain. Germline values: CDR1 MNHEY, CDR2 SVGAGI. V was pared by 4 bases and J by 2 bases, with 13 bases between. The length of the CDR3 is 15 residues. Written as DNA, the CDR3 is TGTGCCAGCAGTTCCGGGTCCTCATACACAGATACGCAGTATTTT. Protein product: CASSSGSSYTDTQYF.

The CDR3 here is CASSLWGERGEKLFF. The DNA of the CDR3 is TGCGCCAGCAGCTTGTGGGGCGAGAGGGGCGAAAAACTGTTTTTT. The rearrangement uses TRBV5-1 and TRBJ1-4; perhaps TRBD1 as D (5 bases). Germline V gene lookup returns CDR1 SGHRS and CDR2 YFSETQ. The length of the CDR3 is 15 residues. Trimming left V 1 base short and J 8 bases short, with 15 bases between.

This sequence joins TRBV28 and TRBJ2-5; D perhaps matches TRBD1 (6 bases). The J call may be faulty, since TRBJ2-7 better matches the DNA end. The CDR3 runs 12 residues. Germline lookup yields CDR1 MDHEN and CDR2 SYDVKM. Written as DNA, the CDR3 is TGTGCCAGCAGCAGGGGAGTATACGAGCAGTACTTC. Protein product: CASSRGVYEQYF.

The rearrangement joins TRBV19 to TRBJ2-7, with 7 bases matching TRBD1. This CDR3 is 16 amino acids long. The trim removed 3 bases at V and 0 bases at J, leaving 8 bases unmatched. Germline assignment: CDR1 LNHDA and CDR2 SQIVND (reference sequence). The CDR3, as DNA: TGTGCCAGTAGTATTGGGGTTGCAGGGGGCTCCTACGAGCAGTACTTC. This sequence encodes CASSIGVAGGSYEQYF.

The rearrangement joins TRBV10-3 to TRBJ2-3; TRBD1 might be the D (6 bases). V was clipped by 5 bases and J by 0 bases, with 9 bases between them. This CDR3 is 14 amino acids long. Germline CDR1 reads ENHRY; CDR2 reads SYGVKD. CDR3 sequence: CAISTGRSTDTQYF. CDR3 DNA: TGTGCCATCAGTACAGGGAGAAGCACAGATACGCAGTATTTT.

This clone was recorded only once. The gene calls are TRBV30 and TRBJ2-2; D uncertain. CDR1 GTSNPN and CDR2 SVGIG come from the germline V gene (reference sequence). The CDR3 extends over 16 amino acids. V shed 2 bases and J shed 3 bases, with 16 bases lying between them. The CDR3 reads CAWSIRRLGHTGELFF. The CDR3 region has the DNA TGTGCCTGGAGTATACGGCGCCTAGGACACACCGGGGAGCTGTTTTTT. The entire variable domain, with the rest obtained from reference TRBV30 and TRBJ2-2, is as follows: SQTIHQWPATLVQPVGSPLSLECTVEGTSNPNLYWYRQAAGRGLQLLFYSVGIGQISSEVPQNLSASRPQDRQFILSSKKLLLSDSGFYLCAWSIRRLGHTGELFFGEGSRLTVL.

This rearrangement joins TRBV5-4 to TRBJ1-2, with D hard to call. Germline V gives CDR1 SGHNT, CDR2 YYREEE (reference sequence). This CDR3 has 14 residues. The V end was cut by 4 bases, the J end by 2 bases, with 12 bases between. CDR3 loop: CASSRMWENYGYTF. DNA of the CDR3: TGTGCCAGCAGCCGCATGTGGGAAAACTATGGCTACACCTTC.

J is TRBJ2-2 and V is TRBV27; TRBD1 agrees at 7 bases. Trimming removed 3 bases from V and 5 bases from J; junction bases left unmatched: 9. The CDR3 contains 16 residues. CDR1 MNHEY and CDR2 SMNVEV come from the germline V gene (reference sequence). This CDR3 is CASSFGRQGPTGELFF. CDR3 DNA sequence: TGTGCCAGCAGTTTTGGAAGACAGGGCCCAACCGGGGAGCTGTTTTTT.

The gene calls are TRBV18 and TRBJ1-1, with 8 nucleotides matching TRBD1. CDR3 length: 18 amino acids. Trimming removed 3 bases from V and 1 base from J; junction bases left unmatched: 13. Per germline, CDR1 KGHSH and CDR2 LQKENI. The CDR3: CASSPIAGTGLGNTEAFF. CDR3 DNA: TGTGCCAGCTCACCTATCGCCGGGACAGGTCTCGGGAACACTGAAGCTTTCTTT.

This chain joins TRBV6-1 and TRBJ2-5; possibly TRBD2 for D (6 bases). The CDR3 sequence is 15 residues long. In germline, CDR1 is MNHNS, CDR2 SASEGT. V was pared by 3 bases and J by 5 bases, with 16 bases between. The CDR3 DNA sequence: TGTGCCAGCAGTGACTTCAGAAACGGAGGGGAGACCCAGTACTTC. Translation: CASSDFRNGGETQYF.

This clone has only one observation. The CDR3 DNA reads TGTGCCAGCAGTTATAAAGGGCGGGAGAATTCACCCCTCCACTTT. The encoded protein is CASSYKGRENSPLHF. J is TRBJ1-6 and V is TRBV6-6; D unclear. In germline, CDR1 is MNHNY, CDR2 SVGAGI (reference sequence). The V and J ends lost 3 bases and 7 bases respectively, with 13 bases between them. This CDR3 comprises 15 residues.

The J gene is TRBJ2-7, the V gene TRBV7-9; D is perhaps TRBD1 (5 bases). The CDR3 loop spans 15 amino acids. Trimming left V 5 bases short and J 3 bases short, with 17 bases between. Germline-derived CDR1 and CDR2 are SEHNR and FQNEAQ (reference sequence). The CDR3 DNA reads as TGTGCCAGCAGCCCTACAGGCACAGGAAACTACGAGCAGTACTTC. This translates into CASSPTGTGNYEQYF.

This chain links TRBV29-1 with TRBJ1-4; 8 bases align to TRBD1. After removal of 7 bases from V and 5 bases from J, the junction contained 6 bases not matched to a gene. This CDR3 region has 13 residues. CDR1 is SQVTM, CDR2 ANQGSEA, per germline. The CDR3 bases are TGCAGCGCCTGGGACAGGCAGAATGAAAAACTGTTTTTT. This translates into CSAWDRQNEKLFF.

Only a few counts were recorded for this clone. The sample carries other DNA sequences with the same CDR3. J is TRBJ1-1 and V is TRBV5-1, with D hard to call. Trimming shortened V by 0 bases and J by 8 bases, and 11 bases separated the two germline ends. This CDR3 contains 13 residues. Per germline, CDR1 SGHRS and CDR2 YFSETQ. CDR3 residues: CASSLVGETEAFF. The CDR3 DNA reads TGCGCCAGCAGCTTGGTCGGGGAGACCGAAGCTTTCTTT.

The chain employs TRBV7-3 and TRBJ2-1; D remains unclear. CDR3 length: 15 amino acids. V dropped 4 bases and J dropped 3 bases, with 13 bases sitting between them. CDR1 and CDR2 (germline): SGHTA, FQGTGA. CDR3 sequence (DNA): TGTGCCAGCAGCTCGAACCCGGTCAGCTACAATGAGCAGTTCTTC. Translating gives CASSSNPVSYNEQFF.

This chain joins TRBV5-1 and TRBJ1-1; tentatively, D is TRBD1 (6 bases). V lost 4 bases, J lost 5 bases, and 15 bases lay in between. CDR3 size: 14 residues. From germline, CDR1 is SGHRS and CDR2 YFSETQ. For the CDR3, the DNA is TGCGCCAGCAGCGCCGGGAGGGGGGAAACTGAAGCTTTCTTT. Protein: CASSAGRGETEAFF.

The chain joins TRBV5-1 to TRBJ1-1; D might be TRBD1 (5 bases). The ends were cut back, 2 bases at V and 0 bases at J, with 11 bases in the middle. The length of the CDR3 is 15 residues. CDR1 and CDR2 (germline): SGHRS, YFSETQ. The CDR3 DNA sequence: TGCGCCAGCAGCTTCGGGGCCCAAATGAACACTGAAGCTTTCTTT. Translated, it gives CASSFGAQMNTEAFF.

The chain has TRBV11-2 and TRBJ2-7; D possibly corresponds to TRBD1 (6 bases). The CDR3 consists of 15 residues. Deletions cut 6 bases from V and 0 bases from J, with 15 bases between. CDR1 SGHAT and CDR2 FQNNGV come from the germline V gene. The CDR3 nucleotides are TGTGCCAGCAGACTCCGAGAAGGGGGCTCCTACGAGCAGTACTTC. This codes for CASRLREGGSYEQYF.

A remark on this clone: The junction and the germline gene differ at one end; a read error may be behind it. The V gene is TRBV7-7, the J gene TRBJ2-2; D is ambiguous. The CDR3 has 12 amino acids. The germline gives CDR1 SSHAT, CDR2 FNYEAQ (reference sequence). As DNA, the CDR3 is TGTGCTAGCAGCTCAGATACCGGGGAGCTGTTTTTT. This translates into CASSSDTGELFF.

J is TRBJ1-1 and V is TRBV5-6; weak D call: TRBD1 (5 bases). V was trimmed by 2 bases and J by 4 bases, leaving 15 bases between them. The CDR3 is made up of 15 amino acids. Germline-derived CDR1 and CDR2 are SGHDT and YYEEEE. The CDR3 nucleotides read TGTGCCAGCAGCTTACCACAGGTCCCGGGCACTGAAGCTTTCTTT. This encodes CASSLPQVPGTEAFF.

This clone appeared once. The rearrangement links TRBV10-1 to TRBJ1-1, with 7 nucleotides matching TRBD1. The CDR3 is 14 amino acids. V shed 5 bases, J shed 7 bases, and the junction held 10 bases outside the gene matches. Germline V lookup: CDR1 WNHNN, CDR2 SYGVQD (reference sequence). CDR3 in amino acids: CASSPYRGKDEAFF. In nucleotides, the CDR3 is TGCGCCAGCAGTCCATACAGGGGTAAGGATGAAGCTTTCTTT.

The gene calls are TRBV11-2 and TRBJ2-5, with 10 bases that match TRBD1. The germline V gene encodes CDR1 SGHAT and CDR2 FQNNGV. Unmatched junction bases numbered 12, after V lost 0 bases and J lost 5 bases. This CDR3 is built from 18 residues. CDR3 amino acids: CASSLEGDRGFRGETQYF. For the CDR3, the DNA is TGTGCCAGCAGCTTAGAAGGGGACAGGGGTTTTAGGGGGGAGACCCAGTACTTC.

The chain carries TRBV7-2 and TRBJ1-2, with D maybe TRBD1 (5 bases). Trimming took off 7 bases at V and 4 bases at J, with 10 bases between the two ends. This CDR3 is 12 amino acids long. The germline gives CDR1 SGHTA, CDR2 FQGNSA. The CDR3 nucleotides read TGTGCCAGCAACGGGGGTCCCTATGGCTACACCTTC. Translating gives CASNGGPYGYTF.